The 22 T cell receptor beta chains presented below share a single source sample, sequenced in a study of blood T cells in healthy people across ages. For the second PCR, which ran for about 6 to 11 cycles, a sample-barcoded 5' primer and a J-beta primer mix were used. A single record per CDR3 protein comes from TCRdb applying MiXCR to the 5' RACE reads. Seen here are approximately 830,000 distinct CDR3 sequences, around 62% observed once, and the top ten hold about 30%. Sequencing was performed on blood. The receptor set was obtained from a man aged 25-40 years in good health.

The gene calls are TRBV7-9 and TRBJ2-1, with 8 nucleotides matching TRBD1. The DNA end is more similar to TRBJ2-7, so the J call may be wrong. The CDR3 sequence is 17 residues long. The germline V gene encodes CDR1 SEHNR and CDR2 FQNEAQ (reference sequence). This CDR3 is CASSLVRTGGSNNEQYF. CDR3 bases: TGTGCCAGCAGCTTAGTGCGTACAGGGGGTTCGAACAATGAGCAGTACTTC.

The chain employs TRBV13 and TRBJ2-1; no reliable D call. V was trimmed by 0 bases and J by 7 bases, leaving 10 bases between them. CDR1 and CDR2 (germline): PRHDT, FYEKMQ (reference sequence). The CDR3 sequence is 14 residues long. CDR3: CASSLGGPRNEQFF. The CDR3 bases are TGTGCCAGCAGCTTAGGAGGGCCGCGGAATGAGCAGTTCTTC.

This clonotype has only a few counts. This rearrangement joins TRBV7-8 to TRBJ2-5; D call uncertain. The CDR3 contains 14 residues. Germline CDR1 reads SGHVS; CDR2 reads FQNEAQ. V dropped 0 bases and J dropped 3 bases, with 8 bases sitting between them. CDR3: CASSLAGMEETQYF. The CDR3 DNA is TGTGCCAGCAGCTTAGCGGGGATGGAAGAGACCCAGTACTTC. Drawing the rest from reference TRBV7-8 and TRBJ2-5, the complete variable domain is GAGVSQSPRYKVAKRGQDVALRCDPISGHVSLFWYQQALGQGPEFLTYFQNEAQLDKSGLPSDRFFAERPEGSVSTLKIQRTQQEDSAVYLCASSLAGMEETQYFGPGTRLLVL.

The chain combines TRBV7-9 with TRBJ1-4; D perhaps matches TRBD1 (6 bases). CDR1 and CDR2 from the germline V gene are SEHNR and FQNEAQ (reference sequence). This CDR3 has 14 amino acids. The V end was cut by 5 bases, the J end by 8 bases, with 15 bases between. The CDR3 loop is CASSPQYGGEKLFF. The DNA of the CDR3 is TGTGCCAGCAGCCCGCAGTACGGGGGCGAAAAACTGTTTTTT. The complete variable domain, with remaining parts taken from reference TRBV7-9 and TRBJ1-4, reads DTGVSQNPRHKITKRGQNVTFRCDPISEHNRLYWYRQTLGQGPEFLTYFQNEAQLEKSRLLSDRFSAERPKGSFSTLEIQRTEQGDSAMYLCASSPQYGGEKLFFGSGTQLSVL.

The chain is built from TRBV7-2 and TRBJ1-4; 7 positions match TRBD1. V lost 0 bases, J lost 14 bases, and 0 bases stayed unmatched. Germline CDR1 and CDR2: SGHTA and FQGNSA. There are 11 residues in the CDR3. CDR3 coding DNA: TGTGCCAGCAGCTTAGCGGGACAGCTGTTTTTT. This codes for CASSLAGQLFF.

The chain couples TRBV9 to TRBJ2-7; D is uncertain. With 0 bases removed from V and 1 base from J, the gap between germline ends came to 8 bases. The CDR3 has 14 residues. In germline, CDR1 is SGDLS, CDR2 YYNGEE. For the CDR3, the DNA is TGTGCCAGCAGCGTAGTCTTCCAATCCTACGAGCAGTACTTC. This encodes CASSVVFQSYEQYF.

The chain combines TRBV7-2 with TRBJ1-1; no clear D. V was trimmed by 2 bases and J by 9 bases, leaving 16 bases between them. CDR1 is SGHTA and CDR2 is FQGNSA in the germline V gene. The CDR3 has 14 residues. The CDR3 loop is CASSLLGSGAKAFF. The CDR3 nucleotides are TGTGCCAGCAGCTTATTGGGGTCAGGAGCTAAAGCTTTCTTT.

Worth noting for this clonotype: Compared with germline, one end of the junction differs, possibly owing to a read error. This chain connects TRBV5-1 to TRBJ2-3; D might be TRBD1 (5 bases). The CDR3 is 16 residues long. Germline V gene sequence: CDR1 SGHRS, CDR2 YFSETQ. The CDR3 DNA reads TGCGCCAGCAGCTTGGCAGGGAACGAATACACAGATACGCCGTATTTT. It codes for CASSLAGNEYTDTPYF.

This clonotype was found once. This sequence joins TRBV7-2 and TRBJ1-4; perhaps TRBD1 as D (6 bases). Trimming pared 5 bases from V and 1 base from J, leaving 14 bases between. The CDR3 totals 16 residues. The germline V gene encodes CDR1 SGHTA and CDR2 FQGNSA. CDR3 loop: CASSAGGGVTNEKLFF. The CDR3 DNA follows: TGTGCCAGCAGCGCCGGGGGCGGGGTAACTAATGAAAAACTGTTTTTT. The whole variable domain, filled in from reference TRBV7-2 and TRBJ1-4, reads GAGVSQSPSNKVTEKGKDVELRCDPISGHTALYWYRQSLGQGLEFLIYFQGNSAPDKSGLPSDRFSAERTGGSVSTLTIQRTQQEDSAVYLCASSAGGGVTNEKLFFGSGTQLSVL.

The chain uses TRBV5-1 and TRBJ2-3, with 8 bases lining up with TRBD2. CDR1 is SGHRS, CDR2 YFSETQ, per germline. The CDR3 extends over 17 amino acids. V was pared by 1 base and J by 4 bases, with 11 bases of the junction left unmatched. CDR3 coding DNA: TGCGCCAGCAGCTTGCTGGACGGGGGGGGCCTTTCAGATACGCAGTATTTT. Translated, it gives CASSLLDGGGLSDTQYF.

This clonotype has at least ten counts. V is TRBV12-3 or TRBV12-4 and J is TRBJ2-1; 10 bases line up with TRBD2. The junction had 3 bases not matched to a gene; V was cut back by 6 bases and J by 4 bases. This CDR3 spans 14 amino acids. The CDR3 DNA reads as TGTGCCAGCAGCCCTAGCGGGGGATACAATGAGCAGTTCTTC. Residues: CASSPSGGYNEQFF.

As for this clonotype: A read error is possible here, since a much larger clone lies one base away. The rearrangement joins TRBV2 to TRBJ1-2; 7 bases agree with TRBD1. The CDR3 is 14 amino acids. Germline values: CDR1 SNHLY, CDR2 FYNNEI. The CDR3 region is CTSRGATTNYGYTF. The CDR3 DNA follows: TGTACCAGCAGGGGGGCTACAACGAACTATGGCTACACCTTC.

The V call is TRBV9, the J call TRBJ2-7; 7 bases agree with TRBD2. Germline assignment: CDR1 SGDLS and CDR2 YYNGEE. Trimming took 2 bases from V and 4 from J; bases not matched to a gene: 9. The CDR3 contains 15 residues. CDR3 nucleotides: TGTGCCAGCAGCGTCACCGGGACTACTCCTTACGAGCAGTACTTC. It translates to CASSVTGTTPYEQYF.

The chain's CDR3 is CASSLGQGIGGYTF. As DNA, the CDR3 is TGTGCCAGCAGCTTGGGGCAGGGGATAGGTGGCTACACCTTC. The chain has TRBV5-6 and TRBJ1-2; tentative D call: TRBD1 (6 bases). Per germline, CDR1 SGHDT and CDR2 YYEEEE. V was trimmed by 0 bases and J by 7 bases, leaving 13 bases between them. The CDR3 spans 14 residues.

This chain joins TRBV7-2 and TRBJ1-2, with D maybe TRBD1 (5 bases). Germline CDR1 SGHTA, CDR2 FQGNSA. The V and J ends lost 1 base and 4 bases respectively, with 16 bases between them. The CDR3 consists of 16 residues. The DNA for the CDR3 is TGTGCCAGCAGCTTAGGGGCCAGGGTCAGTATCTATGGCTACACCTTC. Translation: CASSLGARVSIYGYTF. Full variable domain (rest looked up from reference TRBV7-2 and TRBJ1-2): GAGVSQSPSNKVTEKGKDVELRCDPISGHTALYWYRQSLGQGLEFLIYFQGNSAPDKSGLPSDRFSAERTGGSVSTLTIQRTQQEDSAVYLCASSLGARVSIYGYTFGSGTRLTVV.

This clonotype has just a few counts. The V and J genes are TRBV20-1 and TRBJ1-2, with D unresolved. V gave up 1 base and J gave up 2 bases, with 11 bases separating them. CDR1 and CDR2 (germline): DFQATT, SNEGSKA (reference sequence). The CDR3 is 14 amino acids. The chain's CDR3 is CSARVTQFNYGYTF. CDR3 bases: TGCAGTGCTAGAGTTACCCAGTTCAACTATGGCTACACCTTC.

A word on this clonotype: At one boundary the junction diverges from the germline segment, which might be a read error. V gene TRBV10-3 combines with J gene TRBJ2-7; perhaps TRBD1 as D (6 bases). CDR3 length equals 13 residues. Germline V gene data show CDR1 as ENHRY and CDR2 as SYGVKD. DNA for the CDR3: TGTGCCATCAGTGACCCGGACAGCTACGAGCAGTGCTTC. The encoded protein is CAISDPDSYEQCF.

The rearrangement uses TRBV5-1 and TRBJ1-2; D is perhaps TRBD1 (6 bases). CDR3 length equals 15 residues. CDR1 SGHRS and CDR2 YFSETQ come from the germline V gene. V was pared by 7 bases and J by 8 bases, with 24 bases between. Written as DNA, the CDR3 is TGCGCCAGCCTTCTCGGGGGCACGTCGGAGGGGGGCTACACCTTC. This sequence encodes CASLLGGTSEGGYTF.

This clonotype was counted once. This chain connects TRBV6-4 to TRBJ2-1; 9 bases are shared with TRBD1. The CDR3 length is 14 residues. Germline assignment: CDR1 MRHNA and CDR2 SNTAGT. J was trimmed by 9 bases and V by 9 bases; bases with no gene match: 12. CDR3 bases: TGTGCCAGTAGGTTGGGACAGGGTTTAAGTGAGCAGTTCTTC. It yields the protein CASRLGQGLSEQFF.

The chain combines TRBV10-3 with TRBJ2-5, with 9 nucleotides matching TRBD1. J was trimmed by 11 bases and V by 3 bases; bases with no gene match: 10. Germline values: CDR1 ENHRY, CDR2 SYGVKD. The CDR3 is 14 amino acids. This chain's CDR3 is CAISEQGARDEQYF. CDR3 sequence (DNA): TGTGCCATCAGTGAACAGGGGGCTAGGGATGAGCAGTACTTC.

The sample holds one count of this clonotype. V gene TRBV6-2 or TRBV6-3 combines with J gene TRBJ2-4; 11 bases align to TRBD1. The DNA matches TRBJ2-7 better at its end, which makes the J call doubtful. The V gene's germline CDR1 is MNHEY and CDR2 SVGEGT. The CDR3 has 15 amino acids. The CDR3 sequence is CASRPGTGGAYEQYF. The DNA for the CDR3 is TGTGCCAGCAGACCCGGGACAGGGGGGGCCTACGAGCAGTACTTC.

The V call is TRBV6-5, the J call TRBJ1-6; the D is unclear. V was clipped by 2 bases and J by 7 bases, with 12 bases between them. Germline V gene data show CDR1 as MNHEY and CDR2 as SVGAGI. CDR3 length: 15 residues. CDR3 nucleotides: TGTGCCAGCAGTTACGCGTACCGGGCAAATTCACCCCTCCACTTT. This codes for CASSYAYRANSPLHF.